The clone carrying this TCR beta chain was recorded a few times. What it binds is unknown. Expressed TCRB transcripts were sequenced because the entire RNA isolate underwent reverse transcription. Produced via immunoSEQ multiplex PCR; TCRdb's table is partial and in-frame only. The sample holds hundreds of thousands of clones, more than 12% seen once. The CDR3 consists of 15 residues. Germline CDR1 and CDR2: SGHTA and FQGNSA. J lost 1 base, V lost 5 bases, and 7 bases had no gene match. This sample stems from a study of beta chain features in type 1 diabetes. Findings of the study overall: Moderately but significantly shorter TCRB CDR3s were found in Type 1 diabetes patients in all four CD4+ subsets. Healthy donors had naive, central memory and Treg TCRB repertoires that appeared less similar than those seen among patients.

The V gene is TRBV7-2, the J gene TRBJ2-5; 7 bases align to TRBD1. This TCR derives from a young man with type 1 diabetes. Sequenced material: naive CD4+ T cells from blood. The DNA for the CDR3 is TGTGCCAGCAGCGAACAGGGACAGCCCCAAGAGACCCAGTACTTC. Translating gives CASSEQGQPQETQYF.